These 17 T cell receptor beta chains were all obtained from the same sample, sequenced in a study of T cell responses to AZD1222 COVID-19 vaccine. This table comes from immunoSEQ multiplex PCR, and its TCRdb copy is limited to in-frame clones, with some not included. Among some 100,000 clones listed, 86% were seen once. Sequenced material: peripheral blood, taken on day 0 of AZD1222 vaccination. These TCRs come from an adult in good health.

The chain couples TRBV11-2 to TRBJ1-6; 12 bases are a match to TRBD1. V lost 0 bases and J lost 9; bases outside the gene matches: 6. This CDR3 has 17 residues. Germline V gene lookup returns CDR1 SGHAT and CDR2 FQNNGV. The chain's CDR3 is CASSLDYRDRGPSPLHF. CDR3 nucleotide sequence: TGTGCCAGCAGCTTAGACTACCGGGACAGGGGGCCTTCACCCCTCCACTTT.

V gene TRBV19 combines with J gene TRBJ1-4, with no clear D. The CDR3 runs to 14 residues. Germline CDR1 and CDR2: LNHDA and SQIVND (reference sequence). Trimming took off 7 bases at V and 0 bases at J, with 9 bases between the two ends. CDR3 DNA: TGTGCCAGTAAGGAACAAGCAACTAATGAAAAACTGTTTTTT. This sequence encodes CASKEQATNEKLFF.

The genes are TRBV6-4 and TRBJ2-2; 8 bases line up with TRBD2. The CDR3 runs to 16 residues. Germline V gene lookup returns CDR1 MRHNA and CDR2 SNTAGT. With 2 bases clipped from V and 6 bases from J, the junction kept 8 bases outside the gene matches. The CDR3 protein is CASSDVGGRPAGELFF. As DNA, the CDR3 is TGTGCCAGCAGTGACGTCGGCGGGAGGCCCGCCGGGGAGCTGTTTTTT.

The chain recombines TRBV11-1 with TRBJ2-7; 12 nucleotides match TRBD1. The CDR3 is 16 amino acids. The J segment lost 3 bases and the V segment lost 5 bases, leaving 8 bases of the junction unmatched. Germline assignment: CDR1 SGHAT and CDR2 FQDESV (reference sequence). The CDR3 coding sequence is TGTGCCAGCAGCCAGGGACAGGGGGCTGTGGTCTACGAGCAGTACTTC. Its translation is CASSQGQGAVVYEQYF.

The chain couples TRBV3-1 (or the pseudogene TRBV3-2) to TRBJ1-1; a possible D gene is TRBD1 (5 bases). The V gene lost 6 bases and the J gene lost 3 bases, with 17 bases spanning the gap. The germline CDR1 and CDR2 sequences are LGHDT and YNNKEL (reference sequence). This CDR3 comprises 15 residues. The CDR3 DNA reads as TGTGCCAGCAGTTCCACGGACCGGGGGGACACTGAAGCTTTCTTT. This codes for CASSSTDRGDTEAFF.

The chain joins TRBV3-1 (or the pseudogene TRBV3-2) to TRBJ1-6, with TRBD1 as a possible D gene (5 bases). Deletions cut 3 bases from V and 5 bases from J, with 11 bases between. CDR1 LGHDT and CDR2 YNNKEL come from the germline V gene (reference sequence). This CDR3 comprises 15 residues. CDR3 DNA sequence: TGTGCCAGCAGCCAGGGAGACAGTCATAATTCACCCCTCCACTTT. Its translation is CASSQGDSHNSPLHF.

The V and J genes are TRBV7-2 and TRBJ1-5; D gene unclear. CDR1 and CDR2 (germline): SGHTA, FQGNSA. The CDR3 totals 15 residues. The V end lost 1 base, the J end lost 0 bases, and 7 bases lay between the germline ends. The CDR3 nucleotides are TGTGCCAGCAGCTTAGTTGCGGATAGCAATCAGCCCCAGCATTTT. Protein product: CASSLVADSNQPQHF.

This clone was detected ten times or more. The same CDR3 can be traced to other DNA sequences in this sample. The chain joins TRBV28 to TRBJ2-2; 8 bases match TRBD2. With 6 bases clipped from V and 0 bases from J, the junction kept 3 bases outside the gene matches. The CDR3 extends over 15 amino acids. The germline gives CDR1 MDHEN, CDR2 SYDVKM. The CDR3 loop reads CASRPGLANTGELFF. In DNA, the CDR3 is TGTGCCAGCAGGCCGGGACTAGCGAACACCGGGGAGCTGTTTTTT.

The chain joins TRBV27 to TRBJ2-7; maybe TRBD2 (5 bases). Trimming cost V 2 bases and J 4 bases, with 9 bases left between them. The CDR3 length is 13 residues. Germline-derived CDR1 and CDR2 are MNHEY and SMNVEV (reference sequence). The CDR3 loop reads CASSLRRAYEQYF. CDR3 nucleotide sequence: TGTGCCAGCAGTTTAAGGCGGGCGTACGAGCAGTACTTC.

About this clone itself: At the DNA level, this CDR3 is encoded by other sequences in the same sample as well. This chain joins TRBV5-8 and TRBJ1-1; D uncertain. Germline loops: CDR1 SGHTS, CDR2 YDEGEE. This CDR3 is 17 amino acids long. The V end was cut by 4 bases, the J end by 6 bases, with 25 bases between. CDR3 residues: CASSPEEGVWENAEAFF. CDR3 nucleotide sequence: TGTGCCAGCAGCCCCGAAGAGGGTGTTTGGGAAAACGCTGAAGCTTTCTTT.

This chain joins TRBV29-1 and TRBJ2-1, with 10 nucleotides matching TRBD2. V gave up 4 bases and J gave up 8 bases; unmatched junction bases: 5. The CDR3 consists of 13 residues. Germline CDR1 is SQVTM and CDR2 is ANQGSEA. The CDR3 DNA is TGCAGCGTTGGGTCTAGCGGGAGCCATGAGCAGTTCTTC. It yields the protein CSVGSSGSHEQFF.

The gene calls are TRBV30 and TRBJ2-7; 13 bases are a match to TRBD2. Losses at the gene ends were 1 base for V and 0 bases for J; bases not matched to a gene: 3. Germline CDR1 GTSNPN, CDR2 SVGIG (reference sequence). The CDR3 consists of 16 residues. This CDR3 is CAWSDRTSGSSYEQYF. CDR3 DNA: TGTGCCTGGAGTGACCGGACTAGCGGGAGCTCCTACGAGCAGTACTTC.

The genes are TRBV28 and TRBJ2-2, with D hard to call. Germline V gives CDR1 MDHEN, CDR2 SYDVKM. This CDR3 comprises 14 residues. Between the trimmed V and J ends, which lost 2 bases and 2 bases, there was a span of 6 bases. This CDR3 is CASSLLRNTGELFF. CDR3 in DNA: TGTGCCAGCAGTTTACTCCGAAACACCGGGGAGCTGTTTTTT.

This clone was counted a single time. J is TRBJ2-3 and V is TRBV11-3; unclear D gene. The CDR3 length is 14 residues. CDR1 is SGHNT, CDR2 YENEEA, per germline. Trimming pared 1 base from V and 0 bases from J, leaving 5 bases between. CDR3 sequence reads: CASSLGASTDTQYF. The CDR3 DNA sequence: TGTGCCAGCAGCTTAGGGGCAAGCACAGATACGCAGTATTTT.

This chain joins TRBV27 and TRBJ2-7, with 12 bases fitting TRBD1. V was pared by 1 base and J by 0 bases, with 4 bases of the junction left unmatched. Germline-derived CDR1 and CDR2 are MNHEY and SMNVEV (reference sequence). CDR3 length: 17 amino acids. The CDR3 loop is CASSLWGTGGRSYEQYF. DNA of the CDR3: TGTGCCAGCAGTTTATGGGGGACAGGGGGCCGCTCCTACGAGCAGTACTTC.

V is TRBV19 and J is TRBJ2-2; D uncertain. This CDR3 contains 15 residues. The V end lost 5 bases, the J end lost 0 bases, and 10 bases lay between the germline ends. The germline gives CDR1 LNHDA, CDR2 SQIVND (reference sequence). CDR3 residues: CASSLNPANTGELFF. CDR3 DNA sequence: TGTGCCAGTAGTCTCAACCCAGCGAACACCGGGGAGCTGTTTTTT.

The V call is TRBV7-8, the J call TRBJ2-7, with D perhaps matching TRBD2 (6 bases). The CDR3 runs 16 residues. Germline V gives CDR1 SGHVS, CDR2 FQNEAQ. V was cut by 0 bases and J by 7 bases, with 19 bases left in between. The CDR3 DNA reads TGTGCCAGCAGCTTAGCGCTCGGGACTCGGACGGGTGAGCAGTACTTC. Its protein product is CASSLALGTRTGEQYF.